This T cell receptor (beta chain) was documented in a study of graft-versus-host responses after intestinal transplantation. Remarks on this clone: Its target is unknown.

The CDR3 covers 15 residues. Germline CDR1 and CDR2: SGDLS and YYNGEE. The V segment lost 0 bases and the J segment 3 bases; nucleotides outside the gene matches: 6. TCRdb's table, derived via immunoSEQ multiplex PCR, lists solely in-frame clones and lacks some. The table lists 120,000 or so clones, 80% to 95% of them singletons. The sequence was collected from a human donor who received an intestinal transplant. The specimen was unstimulated CD8+ T cells sorted from spleen or lymph node cells, collected before intestinal transplant. V and J are TRBV9 and TRBJ2-7, with TRBD1 identical over 7 bases. The DNA of the CDR3 is TGTGCCAGCAGCGTAGTGACAGGGATGATCTACGAGCAGTACTTC. As protein: CASSVVTGMIYEQYF.